The clone carrying this T cell receptor (beta chain) was observed at least ten times. This entry comes from a study of T-cell reconstitution after alpha-beta-depleted transplantation in children. This CDR3 spans 16 amino acids. V dropped 4 bases and J dropped 7; count of bases not matched to a gene: 11. CDR1 is SGHTA and CDR2 is FQGNSA in the germline V gene. A library of TCRbeta sequences, prepared with unique molecular identifiers, was generated. TCRdb used MiXCR to reprocess the PCR reads, holding one entry per CDR3 protein. The profile shows about 610,000 distinct CDR3 sequences, approximately 10% of them singletons.

The sequence came from a human donor who donated a stem cell graft to a child with acute myeloid leukemia. The chain joins TRBV7-2 to TRBJ2-1; 9 bases are shared with TRBD2. Sequenced material: PBMCs from the stem cell graft donor, taken from the stem cell graft. CDR3 residues: CASSWGASGMGNEQFF. In nucleotides, the CDR3 is TGTGCCAGCAGCTGGGGTGCTAGCGGGATGGGTAATGAGCAGTTCTTC.